The 29 T cell receptor beta chains below were found in one sample sequenced in a study of cytomegalovirus exposure and HLA in healthy donors. The study ran its PCR with 60 Vbeta and 13 Jbeta primers. Some clones are missing from TCRdb's copy, which holds only in-frame ones; the method was immunoSEQ multiplex PCR. The sample records around 100,000 clones, around four fifths being singletons. The sequencing input was PBMCs. Source of these receptors: a middle-aged man in good health and CMV-seronegative.

The rearrangement links TRBV29-1 to TRBJ2-2, with D possibly matching TRBD2 (5 bases). CDR1 SQVTM and CDR2 ANQGSEA come from the germline V gene. The CDR3 consists of 12 residues. The V and J ends lost 6 bases and 6 bases respectively, with 11 bases between them. The CDR3 loop reads CSVFTGAGELFF. CDR3 DNA: TGCAGCGTATTTACCGGGGCCGGGGAGCTGTTTTTT.

The rearrangement links TRBV10-3 to TRBJ2-6; D is undetermined. The germline CDR1 and CDR2 sequences are ENHRY and SYGVKD. The CDR3 loop spans 16 amino acids. The V and J ends lost 3 bases and 2 bases respectively, with 11 bases between them. The chain's CDR3 is CAISDSRFAGANVLTF. The CDR3 region has the DNA TGTGCCATCAGTGACTCCCGGTTCGCTGGGGCCAACGTCCTGACTTTC.

This chain connects TRBV6-5 to TRBJ2-2; D unclear. The germline V gene has CDR1 MNHEY and CDR2 SVGAGI. The CDR3 runs to 14 residues. V lost 7 bases to trimming and J lost 5 bases, with 14 bases between them. This chain's CDR3 is CASMYQFRTGELFF. The CDR3 bases are TGTGCCAGCATGTACCAGTTCCGAACCGGGGAGCTGTTTTTT.

Turning to this clone: At one boundary the junction diverges from the germline segment, which might be a read error. The chain is built from TRBV7-9 and TRBJ2-3; no definite D call. CDR1 and CDR2 from the germline V gene are SEHNR and FQNEAQ (reference sequence). This CDR3 has 12 amino acids. The CDR3 spells CSSSSPADTQYF. CDR3 in DNA: TGTTCCAGCAGCTCCCCCGCAGATACGCAGTATTTT.

This chain links TRBV7-2 with TRBJ1-4; D may be TRBD1 (6 bases). Trimming stripped 3 bases from V and 11 bases from J, with 10 bases between. CDR3 length: 12 residues. Germline CDR1 is SGHTA and CDR2 is FQGNSA. The CDR3 DNA sequence: TGTGCCAGCAGCTTGGGGGCTGGGAAACTGTTTTTT. As protein: CASSLGAGKLFF. Variable domain in full (rest from reference TRBV7-2 and TRBJ1-4): GAGVSQSPSNKVTEKGKDVELRCDPISGHTALYWYRQSLGQGLEFLIYFQGNSAPDKSGLPSDRFSAERTGGSVSTLTIQRTQQEDSAVYLCASSLGAGKLFFGSGTQLSVL.

J is TRBJ1-6 and V is TRBV10-3; D may be TRBD1 (6 bases). The V gene's germline CDR1 is ENHRY and CDR2 SYGVKD. With 5 bases removed from V and 8 bases from J, the gap between germline ends came to 13 bases. The CDR3 has 14 residues. CDR3 DNA: TGTGCCATCAGTCCCCATGCAGGGGATTCACCCCTCCACTTT. Its protein is CAISPHAGDSPLHF.

This chain connects TRBV4-3 to TRBJ2-6; the match to TRBD1 covers 7 bases. This CDR3 region has 17 residues. Trimming took 3 bases from V and 0 from J; bases not matched to a gene: 5. Germline CDR1 reads LGHNA; CDR2 reads YSLEER. CDR3 bases: TGCGCCAGCAGCCATGAGACAGGGAGCTCTGGGGCCAACGTCCTGACTTTC. Encoded protein: CASSHETGSSGANVLTF.

This clone showed up just once. The chain uses TRBV7-3 and TRBJ2-3, with TRBD1 identical over 7 bases. Germline-derived CDR1 and CDR2 are SGHTA and FQGTGA. This CDR3 spans 15 amino acids. The junction had 4 bases not matched to a gene; V was cut back by 4 bases and J by 0 bases. The CDR3 is CASSWTGDSTDTQYF. In DNA, the CDR3 is TGTGCCAGCAGCTGGACAGGAGACAGCACAGATACGCAGTATTTT.

The rearrangement links TRBV20-1 to TRBJ1-1; maybe TRBD1 (6 bases). Deletions cut 5 bases from V and 6 bases from J, with 10 bases between. This CDR3 region has 11 residues. CDR1 DFQATT and CDR2 SNEGSKA come from the germline V gene (reference sequence). CDR3 residues: CSARGGAEAFF. The CDR3 nucleotides read TGCAGTGCTCGTGGGGGCGCTGAAGCTTTCTTT.

The J gene is TRBJ1-2, the V gene TRBV10-3, with TRBD1 matching 10 bases. Per the germline V gene, CDR1 is ENHRY and CDR2 is SYGVKD. V shed 5 bases and J 6 bases; nucleotides not matched to a gene: 6. This CDR3 contains 14 residues. Here the CDR3 reads CAISYQTGGDGYTF. In DNA form, the CDR3 reads TGTGCCATCAGTTACCAGACAGGGGGCGATGGCTACACCTTC.

Written as DNA, the CDR3 is TGTGCCAGCAGTTCCCCGGGACAGAACTATGGCTACACCTTC. As protein: CASSSPGQNYGYTF. The chain uses TRBV6-5 and TRBJ1-2, with TRBD1 identical over 7 bases. This CDR3 spans 14 amino acids. With V trimmed by 4 bases and J by 2 bases, 4 bases remained unmatched. Germline V lookup: CDR1 MNHEY, CDR2 SVGAGI.

This chain links TRBV5-1 with TRBJ1-1; TRBD1 matches 9 bases. Unmatched junction bases numbered 11, after V lost 1 base and J lost 1 base. CDR3 length: 18 residues. CDR1 SGHRS and CDR2 YFSETQ come from the germline V gene. The CDR3 nucleotides read TGCGCCAGCAGCTTGCGAACTCCGGGACAGGGAGGGAACACTGAAGCTTTCTTT. It yields the protein CASSLRTPGQGGNTEAFF.

The rearrangement joins TRBV4-1 to TRBJ1-2; D is unresolved. CDR1 MGHRA and CDR2 YSYEKL come from the germline V gene. V was pared by 0 bases and J by 3 bases, with 11 bases between. This CDR3 contains 15 residues. This chain's CDR3 is CASSQERATYYGYTF. CDR3 DNA: TGCGCCAGCAGCCAAGAGAGGGCGACGTACTATGGCTACACCTTC.

This sequence joins TRBV9 and TRBJ2-2; no reliable D call. This CDR3 comprises 12 residues. Germline loops: CDR1 SGDLS, CDR2 YYNGEE. V was clipped by 0 bases and J by 7 bases, with 4 bases between them. The CDR3 spells CASSVVNGELFF. The CDR3 DNA sequence: TGTGCCAGCAGCGTAGTAAACGGGGAGCTGTTTTTT. The full variable domain, its missing parts supplied by reference TRBV9 and TRBJ2-2, is DSGVTQTPKHLITATGQRVTLRCSPRSGDLSVYWYQQSLDQGLQFLIQYYNGEERAKGNILERFSAQQFPDLHSELNLSSLELGDSALYFCASSVVNGELFFGEGSRLTVL.

The chain combines TRBV9 with TRBJ1-5; TRBD1 matches 7 bases. CDR1 is SGDLS, CDR2 YYNGEE, per germline. The junction had 8 bases not matched to a gene; V was cut back by 2 bases and J by 3 bases. This CDR3 is built from 16 residues. CDR3 sequence: CASSVWQGGNNQPQHF. The DNA for the CDR3 is TGTGCCAGCAGCGTCTGGCAGGGGGGAAACAATCAGCCCCAGCATTTT.

The rearrangement joins TRBV5-5 to TRBJ2-2; the match to TRBD1 covers 8 bases. The junction had 3 bases not matched to a gene; V was cut back by 1 base and J by 1 base. Per the germline V gene, CDR1 is SGHKS and CDR2 is YYEKEE (reference sequence). CDR3 length equals 16 residues. CDR3 loop: CASSLFGQGNTGELFF. The CDR3 nucleotides are TGTGCCAGCAGCTTGTTTGGACAGGGGAACACCGGGGAGCTGTTTTTT.

The chain uses TRBV4-3 and TRBJ1-3, with D perhaps matching TRBD1 (6 bases). Trimming left V 0 bases short and J 0 bases short, with 12 bases between. The CDR3 totals 17 residues. CDR1 is LGHNA, CDR2 YSLEER, per germline. The CDR3 coding sequence is TGCGCCAGCAGCCAAGATCCAGGGGTACGCTCTGGAAACACCATATATTTT. Protein product: CASSQDPGVRSGNTIYF.

A few counts support this clone. The V and J genes are TRBV7-2 and TRBJ1-2; D might be TRBD1 (5 bases). The CDR3 spans 14 residues. V was clipped by 3 bases and J by 7 bases, with 15 bases between them. The germline V gene encodes CDR1 SGHTA and CDR2 FQGNSA. DNA of the CDR3: TGTGCCAGCAGCTTGACGGGCAGGGAAGGTGGCTACACCTTC. This gives the protein CASSLTGREGGYTF. Drawing the rest from reference TRBV7-2 and TRBJ1-2, the complete variable domain is GAGVSQSPSNKVTEKGKDVELRCDPISGHTALYWYRQSLGQGLEFLIYFQGNSAPDKSGLPSDRFSAERTGGSVSTLTIQRTQQEDSAVYLCASSLTGREGGYTFGSGTRLTVV.

This rearrangement joins TRBV29-1 to TRBJ2-7; TRBD2 matches at 10 bases. Germline CDR1 reads SQVTM; CDR2 reads ANQGSEA. The CDR3 covers 20 residues. The V segment lost 6 bases and the J segment 1 base; nucleotides outside the gene matches: 24. The CDR3 nucleotides are TGCAGCGTGAGGGGGGCTAGCGGGGGACCGAACTACCAAAATTCCTACGAGCAGTACTTC. Protein: CSVRGASGGPNYQNSYEQYF.

This clone was seen once. The chain recombines TRBV6-5 with TRBJ1-2, with a possible D match to TRBD1 (6 bases). V was cut by 6 bases and J by 5 bases, with 13 bases left in between. Germline V gene lookup returns CDR1 MNHEY and CDR2 SVGAGI. This CDR3 has 13 amino acids. As DNA, the CDR3 is TGTGCCAGCAGCCTAGGACAGCTTTATGGCTACACCTTC. Translating it yields CASSLGQLYGYTF.

The genes are TRBV5-6 and TRBJ1-2; D unresolved. The V end lost 5 bases, the J end lost 0 bases, and 11 bases lay between the germline ends. The CDR3 is 14 residues long. CDR1 is SGHDT, CDR2 YYEEEE, per germline. The CDR3 DNA follows: TGTGCCAGCAGGGGTACAACAGCTAACTATGGCTACACCTTC. Amino acid sequence: CASRGTTANYGYTF.

The chain employs TRBV6-5 and TRBJ2-1; unclear D gene. The length of the CDR3 is 12 residues. Trimming pared 5 bases from V and 8 bases from J, leaving 10 bases between. From germline, CDR1 is MNHEY and CDR2 SVGAGI. CDR3 amino acids: CASSEKRDEQFF. For the CDR3, the DNA is TGTGCCAGCAGTGAAAAACGGGATGAGCAGTTCTTC.

The gene calls are TRBV5-6 and TRBJ2-7; 10 nucleotides match TRBD1. The junction had 8 bases not matched to a gene; V was cut back by 4 bases and J by 4 bases. CDR3 length: 15 residues. The germline V gene has CDR1 SGHDT and CDR2 YYEEEE. CDR3: CASSRPGTGVYEQYF. The CDR3 DNA follows: TGTGCCAGCAGCAGACCCGGGACAGGGGTGTACGAGCAGTACTTC.

The chain joins TRBV5-1 to TRBJ2-2, with D possibly matching TRBD2 (5 bases). The germline V and J ends were trimmed by 0 bases and 3 bases, with 9 bases remaining between them. Germline loops: CDR1 SGHRS, CDR2 YFSETQ. This CDR3 region has 15 residues. Here the CDR3 reads CASSLGTSHTGELFF. The CDR3 nucleotides read TGCGCCAGCAGCTTGGGGACTTCTCACACCGGGGAGCTGTTTTTT.

The rearrangement uses TRBV19 and TRBJ1-1, with 8 bases that match TRBD1. V lost 5 bases to trimming and J lost 1 base; unmatched junction nucleotides: 3. Germline V gene sequence: CDR1 LNHDA, CDR2 SQIVND (reference sequence). CDR3 length: 14 amino acids. CDR3 DNA: TGTGCCAGTAGTCGAGGGACAGGGAACACTGAAGCTTTCTTT. This codes for CASSRGTGNTEAFF.

This clone appeared once. The chain links TRBV6-5 to TRBJ1-6; TRBD1 aligns across 8 bases. J gave up 9 bases and V 3 bases, and 4 bases lay outside the gene matches. The CDR3 covers 14 residues. Germline CDR1 MNHEY, CDR2 SVGAGI. CDR3 nucleotide sequence: TGTGCCAGCAGTTATCAGGGGGCAAGTTCACCCCTCCACTTT. Translating it yields CASSYQGASSPLHF.

The chain recombines TRBV2 with TRBJ1-4; TRBD1 agrees at 10 bases. The CDR3 length is 15 residues. V was pared by 6 bases and J by 0 bases, with 1 base of the junction left unmatched. Germline-derived CDR1 and CDR2 are SNHLY and FYNNEI. The CDR3 region has the DNA TGTGCCAGCAGGGACAGGGGGACAACTAATGAAAAACTGTTTTTT. The encoded protein is CASRDRGTTNEKLFF.

This chain joins TRBV2 and TRBJ1-2; D is possibly TRBD1 (5 bases). Trimming took off 8 bases at V and 1 base at J, with 11 bases between the two ends. CDR3 size: 13 residues. Germline V CDR1 and CDR2: SNHLY, FYNNEI. CDR3 amino acids: CASLGGLNYGYTF. DNA of the CDR3: TGTGCCAGCCTGGGGGGTCTTAACTATGGCTACACCTTC.

This chain connects TRBV5-5 to TRBJ2-1; D is unresolved. Trimming removed 3 bases at V and 5 bases at J, with 6 bases between. The CDR3 consists of 12 residues. CDR1 is SGHKS and CDR2 is YYEKEE in the germline V gene (reference sequence). CDR3 sequence (DNA): TGTGCCAGCAGCTCCCACAACAATGAGCAGTTCTTC. Translating it yields CASSSHNNEQFF.